The 6 T cell receptor beta chains reported below all come from one sample, sequenced in a study of patients and donors after allogeneic stem cell transplantation. One entry per CDR3 protein, called by TCRdb with MiXCR from the RT-PCR reads. The data hold around 150,000 distinct CDR3 sequences, with 37% observed a single time. The sequencing input was blood, either unsorted or a sorted T cell fraction (not recorded which). Every receptor here comes from a human donor who was either an allogeneic HSCT recipient or a stem cell or donor lymphocyte infusion donor (not recorded which). It is not recorded whose cells these are; they may come from a transplant donor.

The chain carries TRBV11-2 and TRBJ2-3, with 7 bases fitting TRBD2. V lost 1 base and J lost 4; bases outside the gene matches: 2. The CDR3 is 14 amino acids. CDR1 and CDR2 (germline): SGHAT, FQNNGV. CDR3 DNA: TGTGCCAGCAGCTTAGGACTAGCTGCAGATACGCAGTATTTT. Its translation: CASSLGLAADTQYF.

This clonotype was observed a few times. The chain joins TRBV25-1 to TRBJ1-6; D is uncertain. Germline V gene data show CDR1 as MGHDK and CDR2 as SYGVNS. With 1 base removed from V and 4 bases from J, the gap between germline ends came to 5 bases. The CDR3 is 14 residues long. CDR3 DNA sequence: TGTGCCAGCAGTGAATCGGAGTATAATTCACCCCTCCACTTT. Protein sequence: CASSESEYNSPLHF.

The J gene is TRBJ2-3, the V gene TRBV12-3 or TRBV12-4, with D unclear. The CDR3 runs 14 residues. V dropped 1 base and J dropped 2 bases, with 7 bases sitting between them. The CDR3 here is CASSLVSATDTQYF. CDR3 nucleotide sequence: TGTGCCAGCAGTTTAGTATCTGCCACAGATACGCAGTATTTT.

The chain links TRBV6-1 to TRBJ2-2, with TRBD2 identical over 10 bases. Trimming took 7 bases from V and 3 from J; bases not matched to a gene: 5. Germline CDR1 reads MNHNS; CDR2 reads SASEGT. The length of the CDR3 is 15 residues. Here the CDR3 reads CASTPSGGYTGELFF. The CDR3 DNA is TGTGCCAGCACCCCTAGCGGGGGCTACACCGGGGAGCTGTTTTTT.

This chain links TRBV3-1 with TRBJ1-5; D is uncertain. V shed 1 base and J shed 6 bases, with 13 bases lying between them. Germline CDR1 reads LGHDT; CDR2 reads YNNKEL (reference sequence). This CDR3 contains 15 residues. In nucleotides, the CDR3 is TGTGCCAGCAGCCAAGGAGCCCAGGTTGGTCAGCCCCAGCATTTT. Its protein product is CASSQGAQVGQPQHF.

The chain carries TRBV6-1 and TRBJ1-4; D is undetermined. V was shortened by 6 bases and J by 7 bases, with 12 bases between the two germline ends. The CDR3 is 13 residues long. Germline V gene lookup returns CDR1 MNHNS and CDR2 SASEGT. CDR3 in DNA: TGTGCCAGCAGGAGGCGGCGGGGTGAAAAACTGTTTTTT. Translation: CASRRRRGEKLFF.